This T cell receptor beta chain is drawn from a study of cytomegalovirus exposure and HLA in healthy donors. Study details: A subsequent analysis stated that the 120 or so validation repertoires were run on the same platform as the roughly 710 first-cohort repertoires.

Sequencing was performed with immunoSEQ multiplex PCR; in TCRdb, only in-frame clones are kept and a portion is missing. The sample lists some 350,000 clones, roughly 90% seen once, with roughly 1.2% in the top ten. With respect to this clone: Its target is not known.

Notes on the study in general: The CMV antigen specificity of a few CMV-associated chains was confirmed through in vitro analysis. Overall, 164 TCR beta chains were annotated as cytomegalovirus-associated.

This clonotype was sampled from a young woman in good health and CMV-seropositive. Material for sequencing was PBMCs.

The CDR3 protein is CASRNGLAGAREETQYF. The CDR3 region has the DNA TGCGCCAGCAGAAACGGACTAGCGGGAGCTCGGGAAGAGACCCAGTACTTC. The chain recombines TRBV5-1 with TRBJ2-5, with TRBD2 matching over 13 bases. The CDR3 sequence is 17 residues long. The germline gives CDR1 SGHRS, CDR2 YFSETQ. J gave up 3 bases and V 5 bases, and 10 bases lay outside the gene matches. Looking up the rest from reference TRBV5-1 and TRBJ2-5 gives the full variable domain: KAGVTQTPRYLIKTRGQQVTLSCSPISGHRSVSWYQQTPGQGLQFLFEYFSETQRNKGNFPGRFSGRQFSNSRSEMNVSTLELGDSALYLCASRNGLAGAREETQYFGPGTRLLVL.